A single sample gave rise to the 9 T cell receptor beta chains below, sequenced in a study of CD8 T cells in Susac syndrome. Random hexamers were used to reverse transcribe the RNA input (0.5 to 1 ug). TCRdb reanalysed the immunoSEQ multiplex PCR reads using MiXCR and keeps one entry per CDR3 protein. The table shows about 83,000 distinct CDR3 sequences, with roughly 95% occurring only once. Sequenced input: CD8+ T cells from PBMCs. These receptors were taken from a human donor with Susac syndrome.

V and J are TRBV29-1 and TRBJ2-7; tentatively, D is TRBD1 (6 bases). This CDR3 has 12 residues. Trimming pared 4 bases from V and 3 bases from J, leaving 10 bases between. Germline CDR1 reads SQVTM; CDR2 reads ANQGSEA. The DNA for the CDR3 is TGCAGCGTTGGACTCAGGGGCTACGAGCAGTACTTC. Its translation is CSVGLRGYEQYF.

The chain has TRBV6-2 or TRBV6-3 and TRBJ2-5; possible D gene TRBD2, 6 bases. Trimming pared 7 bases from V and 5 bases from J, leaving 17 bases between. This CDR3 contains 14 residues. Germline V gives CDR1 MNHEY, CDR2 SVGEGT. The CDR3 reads CASKPPRGIETQYF. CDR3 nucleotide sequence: TGTGCCAGCAAGCCCCCGCGGGGTATCGAGACCCAGTACTTC.

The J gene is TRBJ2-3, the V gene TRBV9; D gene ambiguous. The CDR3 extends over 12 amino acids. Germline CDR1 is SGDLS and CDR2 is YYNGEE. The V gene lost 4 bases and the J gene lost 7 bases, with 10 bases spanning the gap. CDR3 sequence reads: CASSHLENTQYF. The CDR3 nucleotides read TGTGCCAGCAGCCACCTCGAGAATACGCAGTATTTT.

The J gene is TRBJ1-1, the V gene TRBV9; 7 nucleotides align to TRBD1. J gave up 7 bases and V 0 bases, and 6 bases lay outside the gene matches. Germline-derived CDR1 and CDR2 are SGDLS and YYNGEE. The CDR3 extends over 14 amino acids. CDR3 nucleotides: TGTGCCAGCAGCGTAGGATCTCAGGGGGTTGAAGCTTTCTTT. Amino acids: CASSVGSQGVEAFF.

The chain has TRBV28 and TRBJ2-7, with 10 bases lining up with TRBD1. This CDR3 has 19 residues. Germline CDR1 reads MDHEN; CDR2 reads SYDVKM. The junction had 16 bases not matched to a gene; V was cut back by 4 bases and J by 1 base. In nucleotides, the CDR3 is TGTGCCAGCAGTTCCACCGGGACAGGGGTGGGGTTGGGGTCCTACGAGCAGTACTTC. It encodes CASSSTGTGVGLGSYEQYF.

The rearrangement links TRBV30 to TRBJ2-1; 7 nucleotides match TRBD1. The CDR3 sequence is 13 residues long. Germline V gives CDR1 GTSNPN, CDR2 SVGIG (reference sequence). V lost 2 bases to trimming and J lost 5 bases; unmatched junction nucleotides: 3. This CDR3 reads CAWSIGTDNEQFF. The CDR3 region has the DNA TGTGCCTGGAGTATCGGGACAGACAATGAGCAGTTCTTC.

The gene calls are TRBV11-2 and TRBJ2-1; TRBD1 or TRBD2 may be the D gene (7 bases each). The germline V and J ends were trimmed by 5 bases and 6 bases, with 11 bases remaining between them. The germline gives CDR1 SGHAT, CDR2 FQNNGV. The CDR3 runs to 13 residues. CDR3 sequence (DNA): TGTGCCAGCAGCGGGAGGGACAGCAATGAGCAGTTCTTC. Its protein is CASSGRDSNEQFF.

In nucleotides, the CDR3 is TGTGCCAGCAGCCAATGGGGGGGTGGCACAGATACGCAGTATTTT. It translates to CASSQWGGGTDTQYF. This sequence joins TRBV11-2 and TRBJ2-3; 7 nucleotides align to TRBD2. The CDR3 contains 15 residues. Germline CDR1 reads SGHAT; CDR2 reads FQNNGV. V was pared by 5 bases and J by 1 base, with 6 bases of the junction left unmatched.

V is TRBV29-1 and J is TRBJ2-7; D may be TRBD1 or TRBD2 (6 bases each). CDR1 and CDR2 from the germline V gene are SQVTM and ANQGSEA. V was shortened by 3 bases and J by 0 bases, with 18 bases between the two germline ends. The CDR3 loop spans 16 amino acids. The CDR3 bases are TGCAGCGTTGATGGCGTAGGGGGGCGAAGCTCCTACGAGCAGTACTTC. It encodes CSVDGVGGRSSYEQYF.